A selection of T cell receptor beta chains follows, all from one sample in a study of fetal regulatory T cell absence and autoimmunity. Profiled with immunoSEQ multiplex PCR; TCRdb holds only in-frame clones, not every one. The data contain about 46,000 clones, 70% to 85% of them singletons. Input material: cord blood. These receptors all come from a newborn boy with IPEX syndrome. Both conserved end residues are part of each CDR3. D genes are given only for firm matches. Not every row has a clone size; where given, it reads once, few, many or a size class.

clone_size,v_call,d_call,j_call,cdr3_nt,cdr3_aa
-,TRBV11-3,-,TRBJ2-5,TGTGCCAGCAGCTCCGAGGGGGGGGAGACCCAGTACTTC,CASSSEGGETQYF
few,TRBV27,TRBD1,TRBJ1-2,TGTGCCAGCAGTCTCAGACAGGGGCGGGGCTACACCTTC,CASSLRQGRGYTF
-,TRBV5-1,TRBD2,TRBJ2-1,TGCGCCAGCAGCTTGGCCTTCAGCGGGAGGGTGGGCAATGAGCAGTTCTTC,CASSLAFSGRVGNEQFF
few,TRBV18,TRBD1,TRBJ1-1,TGTGCCAGCTCGCCGGACAGGGCTGGTACTGAAGCTTTCTTT,CASSPDRAGTEAFF
-,TRBV9,TRBD1,TRBJ2-5,TGTGCCAGCAGCGCTCCGGGACAGGGCTCGTTGGAGGAGACCCAGTACTTC,CASSAPGQGSLEETQYF
-,TRBV11-3,-,TRBJ2-3,TGTGCCAGCAGCTTCCGAAGTAGCACAGATACGCAGTATTTT,CASSFRSSTDTQYF
-,TRBV7-9,TRBD2,TRBJ2-3,TGTGCCAGCAGCTCTGAGCGGGAGGGGCTCACAGATACGCAGTATTTT,CASSSEREGLTDTQYF
-,TRBV30,TRBD1,TRBJ1-1,TGTGCCTGGAGTGTACCCCGGACAGGGAGGGAGAACACTGAAGCTTTCTTT,CAWSVPRTGRENTEAFF
-,TRBV7-2,TRBD2,TRBJ2-3,TGTGCCAGCAGCCCCGGGACTAGCGGGAGAACAGATACGCAGTATTTT,CASSPGTSGRTDTQYF
-,TRBV2,TRBD2,TRBJ2-3,TGTGCCAGCAGTGGGCTAGCGGGGACAGATACGCAGTATTTT,CASSGLAGTDTQYF
-,TRBV2,TRBD2,TRBJ2-5,TGTGCCAGCAGTCGCGGGGGGGCCGATGAGACCCAGTACTTC,CASSRGGADETQYF
-,TRBV27,-,TRBJ1-5,TGTGCCAGCAGGCGGGCTGGCTTAATGGGTCAGCCCCAGCATTTT,CASRRAGLMGQPQHF
-,TRBV29-1,TRBD2,TRBJ2-5,TGCAGCGTGCCGGGGGTTGCGGGAGTACAGGAGACCCAGTACTTC,CSVPGVAGVQETQYF
-,TRBV5-1,-,TRBJ1-2,TGCGCCAGCAGCTTCGGGGTGAATGGCTACACCTTC,CASSFGVNGYTF
-,TRBV11-2,TRBD1,TRBJ1-1,TGTGCCAGCAGCTTCTCGGACAGGGGTGAAGCTTTCTTT,CASSFSDRGEAFF
-,TRBV12-2,-,TRBJ2-6,TGTGCAAGGTCAGGGGGCGCTGATGGTGGGGCCAACGTCCTGACTTTC,CARSGGADGGANVLTF
-,TRBV6-6,-,TRBJ2-3,TGTGCCAGCAGAAACCGGCCAGGTTTCACAGATACGCAGTATTTT,CASRNRPGFTDTQYF
-,TRBV4-1,-,TRBJ1-1,TGCGCCAGCAGCCAAGTTCCTTACCAGTTATACACTGAAGCTTTCTTT,CASSQVPYQLYTEAFF
-,TRBV6-5,-,TRBJ2-7,TGTGCCAGCAAGGCTAGCGATAGCTCCTACGAGCAGTACTTC,CASKASDSSYEQYF